The source of this T cell receptor beta chain is a study of blood T cells in healthy people across ages. Study-wide context: Template switching captured about one barcoded beta molecule per two T cells.

The CDR3 has 13 amino acids. Germline CDR1 and CDR2: LGHNT and FRNRAP. V gave up 4 bases and J gave up 2 bases, with 8 bases separating them. A J-beta primer mix and a sample-barcoded 5' primer were used in a second PCR of about 7 to 12 cycles. TCRdb reprocessed the 5' RACE reads via MiXCR and lists one record per CDR3 protein. The data contain 700,000 to 1,000,000 distinct CDR3 sequences, 40% to 50% of them singletons. The TCR sequence derives from a man between 60 and 75 years old in good health. The chain employs TRBV12-5 and TRBJ2-5; TRBD1 might be the D (5 bases). The sample taken for sequencing was blood. Written as DNA, the CDR3 is TGTGCTAGTGGTTCTGGGGCACAAGAGACCCAGTACTTC. Its protein is CASGSGAQETQYF.